This record concerns one T cell receptor (beta chain) sequence. Seattle's enrolled individuals joined amid active infection and were then monitored longitudinally. The data are from a study of blood T cell repertoires in COVID-19. Overall study context: PBMCs, B-cell-depleted T cells, or T cells were the source of the cDNA or gDNA that made up the material.

CDR3 size: 13 residues. The germline V gene has CDR1 MGHRA and CDR2 YSYEKL. Unmatched junction bases numbered 0, after V lost 1 base and J lost 7 bases. TCRdb's copy holds only in-frame clones and misses some; the assay was immunoSEQ multiplex PCR. The sample has 300,000 to 350,000 clones; about 90% are singletons. The sample consisted of peripheral blood. The chain links TRBV4-1 to TRBJ2-2; TRBD1 aligns across 7 bases. The TCR sequence derives from a woman aged 70-85 years with COVID-19, enrolled during active disease. CDR3 DNA: TGCGCCAGCAGCCAAGGGACAGGCGGGGAGCTGTTTTTT. Its translation: CASSQGTGGELFF.